Below, 14 T cell receptor beta chains from the same sample are listed, as sequenced in a study of cytomegalovirus exposure and HLA in healthy donors. The data were produced by immunoSEQ multiplex PCR, yet TCRdb's version contains in-frame clones alone and is incomplete. The table has roughly 52,000 clones, roughly 93% seen once; the top ten hold 1.5% to 2%. Sequenced: PBMCs. Receptors originate from a young woman in good health and CMV-seropositive.

This clone was counted a few times. V usage is TRBV14 and J usage is TRBJ1-1; 9 nucleotides line up with TRBD1. The CDR3 runs to 12 residues. With 8 bases clipped from V and 8 bases from J, the junction kept 6 bases outside the gene matches. Per germline, CDR1 SGHDN and CDR2 FVKESK. The CDR3 DNA sequence: TGTGCCAGCGGGACAGGGAAACCGGAAGCTTTCTTT. Its protein product is CASGTGKPEAFF.

This chain joins TRBV7-9 and TRBJ1-2, with TRBD1 as a possible D gene (6 bases). The CDR3 loop spans 13 amino acids. V lost 5 bases, J lost 4 bases, and 11 bases lay in between. In germline, CDR1 is SEHNR, CDR2 FQNEAQ (reference sequence). Here the CDR3 DNA reads TGTGCCAGCAGCCCACAGGGCCTCTATGGCTACACCTTC. It yields the protein CASSPQGLYGYTF.

The chain is built from TRBV30 and TRBJ1-3, with D hard to call. This CDR3 has 13 residues. Germline loops: CDR1 GTSNPN, CDR2 SVGIG (reference sequence). The V gene lost 2 bases and the J gene lost 0 bases, with 5 bases spanning the gap. The CDR3 region is CAWSFSSGNTIYF. The CDR3 nucleotides are TGTGCCTGGAGTTTCTCCTCTGGAAACACCATATATTTT.

This sequence joins TRBV20-1 and TRBJ2-5, with TRBD2 as a possible D gene (6 bases). The V and J ends lost 6 bases and 5 bases respectively, with 10 bases between them. The CDR3 runs 11 residues. Germline CDR1 and CDR2: DFQATT and SNEGSKA (reference sequence). The CDR3 here is CSAIGRETQYF. CDR3 sequence (DNA): TGCAGTGCCATTGGGAGGGAGACCCAGTACTTC.

This clone was found once. A clone one base away is much larger, so this may be a read error. This chain joins TRBV6-4 and TRBJ2-2; the match to TRBD2 covers 9 bases. Germline CDR1 is MRHNA and CDR2 is SNTAGT. The CDR3 runs 14 residues. CDR3 sequence: CASSERGGTGELSF. Written as DNA, the CDR3 is TGTGCCAGCAGTGAGCGGGGGGGCACCGGGGAGCTGTCTTTT.

The rearrangement joins TRBV28 to TRBJ1-5, with 9 bases aligning to TRBD1. The CDR3 extends over 16 amino acids. CDR1 is MDHEN, CDR2 SYDVKM, per germline. The V segment lost 8 bases and the J segment 7 bases; nucleotides outside the gene matches: 15. CDR3 nucleotides: TGTGCCAGCCGCCCGACAATACAGGGGGCGGGACAGCCCCAGCATTTT. Encoded protein: CASRPTIQGAGQPQHF.

This clone was counted a single time. The chain couples TRBV10-3 to TRBJ2-6, with 7 positions matching TRBD2. CDR3 length: 14 residues. V trimming: 9 bases; J trimming: 2 bases; junction bases outside the gene matches: 4. Germline V gene lookup returns CDR1 ENHRY and CDR2 SYGVKD. The CDR3 region has the DNA TGTGCCATTGGGGGGGTGCCTGGGGCCAACGTCCTGACTTTC. This sequence encodes CAIGGVPGANVLTF.

V usage is TRBV21-1 and J usage is TRBJ2-4; no check of the table's D call, TRBD1, against the DNA was made. TRBV21-1 represents a pseudogene. The CDR3 covers 16 residues. The CDR3 reads CASSKRGGRAKNIQYF. CDR3 DNA: TGTGCCAGCAGCAAACGTGGGGGCAGGGCCAAAAACATTCAGTACTTC.

This chain links TRBV19 with TRBJ1-5; 7 bases agree with TRBD1. Germline loops: CDR1 LNHDA, CDR2 SQIVND (reference sequence). V lost 8 bases to trimming and J lost 6 bases; unmatched junction nucleotides: 4. The CDR3 is made up of 12 amino acids. CDR3 nucleotides: TGTGCCAGTGACAGGGCAGGTCAGCCCCAGCATTTT. It is translated as CASDRAGQPQHF.

This chain connects TRBV27 to TRBJ2-3; possible D gene TRBD1, 6 bases. The CDR3 consists of 12 residues. The V end was cut by 5 bases, the J end by 6 bases, with 9 bases between. The germline V gene has CDR1 MNHEY and CDR2 SMNVEV (reference sequence). The CDR3 region has the DNA TGTGCCAGCAGTCTGAGGGGGGATACGCAGTATTTT. Translated: CASSLRGDTQYF.

This clone has just one count. This chain joins TRBV20-1 and TRBJ2-3; D is unclear. Germline assignment: CDR1 DFQATT and CDR2 SNEGSKA (reference sequence). V was trimmed by 2 bases and J by 6 bases, leaving 6 bases between them. The CDR3 sequence is 11 residues long. The DNA of the CDR3 is TGCAGTGCTAGACAGATCGATACGCAGTATTTT. Translating gives CSARQIDTQYF.

The chain is built from TRBV10-2 and TRBJ1-5, with D uncertain. The CDR3 spans 16 residues. From germline, CDR1 is WSHSY and CDR2 SAAADI. Trimming shortened V by 4 bases and J by 0 bases, and 13 bases separated the two germline ends. The CDR3 sequence is CASSGPGGNSNQPQHF. CDR3 DNA: TGCGCCAGCAGTGGTCCAGGAGGAAATAGCAATCAGCCCCAGCATTTT.

This rearrangement joins TRBV29-1 to TRBJ1-1, with D hard to call. Germline CDR1 reads SQVTM; CDR2 reads ANQGSEA. The V gene lost 1 base and the J gene lost 5 bases, with 8 bases spanning the gap. This CDR3 has 12 residues. CDR3 DNA: TGCAGCGTTGAAGGGGCGGGAACTGAAGCTTTCTTT. This gives the protein CSVEGAGTEAFF.

The chain is built from TRBV28 and TRBJ1-3, with TRBD1 matching 8 bases. The CDR3 loop spans 16 amino acids. V dropped 5 bases and J dropped 0; count of bases not matched to a gene: 6. Germline loops: CDR1 MDHEN, CDR2 SYDVKM. CDR3 protein: CASSPPGQGSGNTIYF. The DNA for the CDR3 is TGTGCCAGCAGTCCTCCCGGACAGGGCTCTGGAAACACCATATATTTT.